This entry describes one TCR beta chain. Its antigen remains unknown. The source of the sample is a study of Ad26.COV2.S vaccination and SARS-CoV-2 variants. In the study overall: Intramuscularly, Ad26.COV2.S was given either once or twice, 56 days apart.

Only in-frame clones appear in the TCRdb table, and some are missing; sequencing was by immunoSEQ multiplex PCR. The repertoire consists of roughly 700,000 clones, with more than 80% occurring once and the leading ten covering nearly 1.5%. This sample's treatment: about 20 received Ad26.COV2.S at low or high dose, single or two shots; 5 received placebo; per-sample allocation not given. Samples were taken on day 63 after the first vaccine or placebo injection. Germline V gene sequence: CDR1 MNHEY, CDR2 SVGAGI. The CDR3 covers 14 residues. The V gene lost 5 bases and the J gene lost 5 bases, with 12 bases spanning the gap. General study points: Similar non-spike TCR breadth was seen in vaccine and placebo recipients. There was a possibility that the TCR breadth and depth analyses underestimated total T cell responses. Breadth, reportedly substantial, characterized the spike-specific CD8+ and CD4+ T cell responses after vaccination.

The V gene is TRBV6-5, the J gene TRBJ2-2; D may be TRBD2 (6 bases). The material was peripheral blood, obtained in a trial of Ad26.COV2.S vaccine versus placebo. The source of this sequence is a person aged 18 to 65 who received the Ad26.COV2.S COVID-19 vaccine or a placebo. The CDR3 loop is CASSRLEATGELFF. The CDR3 nucleotides read TGTGCCAGCAGTCGACTAGAGGCGACCGGGGAGCTGTTTTTT.